These 7 T cell receptor beta chains came from one sample sequenced in a study of monozygotic twins with inflammatory bowel disease. TCRdb re-called the 5' RACE reads, yielding one record per CDR3 amino acid sequence without DNA. This repertoire comprises 440,000 or so distinct CDR3 sequences; its ten largest clones make up 2% to 2.5%. The source material was blood. All receptors come from a human donor with ulcerative colitis or Crohn's disease, or a healthy co-twin of an affected twin (not recorded which).

V is TRBV10-3 and J is TRBJ2-7; TCRdb picks TRBD2, but there is no DNA to check that call. The CDR3 length is 19 residues. Germline V gene data show CDR1 as ENHRY and CDR2 as SYGVKD. The chain's CDR3 is CAISERAGGYNTRSYEQYF.

The chain links TRBV7-9 to TRBJ2-7; absent DNA, TCRdb's TRBD1 call cannot be checked. Germline CDR1 and CDR2: SEHNR and FQNEAQ (reference sequence). This CDR3 spans 15 amino acids. The CDR3 region is CASSLGQGQHYEQYF.

The chain is built from TRBV7-3 and TRBJ2-1; checking the TCRdb D call of TRBD2 is not possible without DNA. The CDR3 runs 15 residues. Germline CDR1 and CDR2: SGHTA and FQGTGA. The CDR3 protein is CASSLRLAGGHEQFF.

V gene TRBV14 combines with J gene TRBJ1-2; TCRdb gives TRBD1 as the D gene, but with no DNA this cannot be confirmed. CDR1 is SGHDN, CDR2 FVKESK, per germline. The CDR3 has 15 amino acids. CDR3 sequence reads: CASSQDRGGSYGYTF.

This chain links TRBV3-1 with TRBJ2-4; TCRdb indicates TRBD1, and absent DNA this call remains unverified. Per germline, CDR1 LGHDT and CDR2 YNNKEL (reference sequence). The CDR3 sequence is 15 residues long. The CDR3 loop reads CASSQGEGAGDIQYF.

The rearrangement links TRBV6-5 to TRBJ2-7. CDR3 length: 15 amino acids. CDR1 MNHEY and CDR2 SVGAGI come from the germline V gene. The CDR3 reads CASSYSTRGTYEQYF.

The chain employs TRBV20-1 and TRBJ2-2. Germline V gene sequence: CDR1 DFQATT, CDR2 SNEGSKA (reference sequence). This CDR3 has 15 residues. CDR3 protein: CSATDLRLNTGELFF.